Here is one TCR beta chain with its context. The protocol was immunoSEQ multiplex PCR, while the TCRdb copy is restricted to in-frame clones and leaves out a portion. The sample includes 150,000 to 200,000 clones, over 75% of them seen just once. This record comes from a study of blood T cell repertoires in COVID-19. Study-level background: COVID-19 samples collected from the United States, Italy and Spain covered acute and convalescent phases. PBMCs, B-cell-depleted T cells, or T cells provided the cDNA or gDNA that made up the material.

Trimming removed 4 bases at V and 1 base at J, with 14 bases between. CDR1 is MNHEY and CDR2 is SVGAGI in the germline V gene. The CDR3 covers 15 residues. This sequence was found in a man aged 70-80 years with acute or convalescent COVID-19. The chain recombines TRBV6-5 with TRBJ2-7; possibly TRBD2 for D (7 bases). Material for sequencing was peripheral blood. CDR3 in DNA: TGTGCCAGCAGTTCTGGGGGGGGCCGGTCCTACGAGCAGTACTTC. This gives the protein CASSSGGGRSYEQYF.